This T cell receptor (beta chain) was documented in a study of monozygotic twins with inflammatory bowel disease. Findings and caveats of the study: Those with IBD had lower TCRbeta diversity (inverse Simpson) than their healthy co-twins did.

Germline CDR1 and CDR2: SQVTM and ANQGSEA. There are 13 residues in the CDR3. With respect to this clonotype: What it binds is not known.

TCRdb reprocessed the 5' RACE reads and reports one entry per CDR3 protein, with no DNA. The repertoire table contains fewer than 550,000 distinct CDR3 sequences. The origin of this receptor is a human donor with ulcerative colitis or Crohn's disease, or a healthy co-twin of an affected twin (not recorded which). The genes are TRBV29-1 and TRBJ2-5; TCRdb names TRBD2, which stays unverified in the absence of DNA. The sample consisted of blood. The CDR3: CSVGHGGVETQYF.